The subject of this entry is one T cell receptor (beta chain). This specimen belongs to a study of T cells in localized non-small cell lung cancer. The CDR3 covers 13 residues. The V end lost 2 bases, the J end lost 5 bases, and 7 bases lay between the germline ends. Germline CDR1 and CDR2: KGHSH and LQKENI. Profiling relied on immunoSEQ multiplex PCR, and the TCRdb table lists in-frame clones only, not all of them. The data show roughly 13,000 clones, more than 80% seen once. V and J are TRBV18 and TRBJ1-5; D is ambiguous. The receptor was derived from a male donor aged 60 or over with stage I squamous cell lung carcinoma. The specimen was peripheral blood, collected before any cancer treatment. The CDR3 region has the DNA TGTGCCAGCTCACCAAAGGAGGATCAGCCCCAGCATTTT. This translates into CASSPKEDQPQHF.